Listed here are 26 T cell receptor beta chains from one sample, sequenced in a study of T cell changes during pregnancy in multiple sclerosis. The assay was immunoSEQ multiplex PCR, and TCRdb's table has in-frame clones only and misses some. The top ten hold around 8.3% of the sample, which has tens of thousands of clones, about 92% seen once. The starting material was CD8+ T cells from peripheral blood mononuclear cells, obtained in the third trimester of pregnancy. These receptors all come from a female donor with multiple sclerosis, enrolled in a pregnancy study.

V gene TRBV10-2 combines with J gene TRBJ1-1; no clear D. Trimming shortened V by 1 base and J by 8 bases, and 11 bases separated the two germline ends. The CDR3 has 13 amino acids. Germline V lookup: CDR1 WSHSY, CDR2 SAAADI. CDR3 nucleotides: TGCGCCAGCAGTGAGTTTAGTACAGAAGAAGCTTTCTTT. This sequence encodes CASSEFSTEEAFF.

J is TRBJ1-3 and V is TRBV25-1, with 7 bases fitting TRBD1. Germline values: CDR1 MGHDK, CDR2 SYGVNS. V trimming: 1 base; J trimming: 0 bases; junction bases outside the gene matches: 6. The CDR3 extends over 17 amino acids. The CDR3 nucleotides are TGTGCCAGCAGTGAATTCTGGCAGGGGGACTCTGGAAACACCATATATTTT. It is translated as CASSEFWQGDSGNTIYF.

The V gene is TRBV10-2, the J gene TRBJ1-1; 7 bases are shared with TRBD1. The CDR3 sequence is 16 residues long. With V trimmed by 7 bases and J by 2 bases, 13 bases remained unmatched. Germline V gene sequence: CDR1 WSHSY, CDR2 SAAADI. The CDR3 DNA reads as TGCGCCAGCACTCCGACAGGGAACGAGGACAACACTGAAGCTTTCTTT. It is translated as CASTPTGNEDNTEAFF.

The chain joins TRBV19 to TRBJ2-1; tentative D call: TRBD2 (7 bases). Trimming pared 3 bases from V and 9 bases from J, leaving 15 bases between. Germline V gene data show CDR1 as LNHDA and CDR2 as SQIVND (reference sequence). This CDR3 has 14 residues. The CDR3 DNA follows: TGTGCCAGTAGTATGGTCGGGGGGCACGGTGAGCAGTTCTTC. Translated: CASSMVGGHGEQFF.

In its sample, this clone was seen a few times. The V gene is TRBV4-1, the J gene TRBJ1-2, with 7 bases that match TRBD1. Trimming removed 4 bases from V and 3 bases from J; junction bases left unmatched: 5. Germline V gives CDR1 MGHRA, CDR2 YSYEKL. The CDR3 runs 14 residues. The CDR3 is CASSPTGPDYGYTF. CDR3 coding DNA: TGCGCCAGCAGCCCGACAGGGCCAGACTATGGCTACACCTTC.

This chain connects TRBV15 to TRBJ2-3; 8 bases line up with TRBD1. V lost 5 bases and J lost 0; bases outside the gene matches: 4. Germline CDR1 LNHNV, CDR2 YYDKDF (reference sequence). The CDR3 loop spans 15 amino acids. This CDR3 reads CATSPGQESTDTQYF. For the CDR3, the DNA is TGTGCCACCAGCCCGGGACAGGAGAGCACAGATACGCAGTATTTT.

The J gene is TRBJ2-7, the V gene TRBV4-2; D is perhaps TRBD2 (6 bases). The CDR3 is 14 residues long. CDR1 and CDR2 (germline): LGHNA, YNFKEQ. The V and J ends lost 0 bases and 8 bases respectively, with 14 bases between them. The CDR3 region is CASSQEEGTDKQYF. CDR3 DNA sequence: TGTGCCAGCAGCCAAGAGGAGGGAACGGACAAGCAGTACTTC.

The V gene is TRBV4-1, the J gene TRBJ1-1, with D hard to call. The CDR3 totals 13 residues. V shed 1 base and J shed 5 bases, with 8 bases lying between them. CDR1 and CDR2 from the germline V gene are MGHRA and YSYEKL. CDR3 protein: CASSQVGGTEAFF. As DNA, the CDR3 is TGCGCCAGCAGCCAAGTCGGAGGAACTGAAGCTTTCTTT.

As DNA, the CDR3 is TGTGCCAGCAGCCTGGGAGCCAACTATGGCTACACCTTC. This encodes CASSLGANYGYTF. The chain recombines TRBV11-2 with TRBJ1-2; D ambiguous. V was cut by 5 bases and J by 2 bases, with 9 bases left in between. CDR3 length: 13 amino acids. Per germline, CDR1 SGHAT and CDR2 FQNNGV. The variable domain in full, completed from reference TRBV11-2 and TRBJ1-2, reads EAGVAQSPRYKIIEKRQSVAFWCNPISGHATLYWYQQILGQGPKLLIQFQNNGVVDDSQLPKDRFSAERLKGVDSTLKIQPAKLEDSAVYLCASSLGANYGYTFGSGTRLTVV.

V is TRBV19 and J is TRBJ2-3, with 12 nucleotides matching TRBD1. The CDR3 spans 16 residues. V dropped 4 bases and J dropped 6; count of bases not matched to a gene: 8. The germline V gene has CDR1 LNHDA and CDR2 SQIVND (reference sequence). The CDR3 DNA follows: TGTGCCAGTAGTACCCCCGGGACAGGGGGCCGGGATACGCAGTATTTT. It codes for CASSTPGTGGRDTQYF.

This clone has a single count. This rearrangement joins TRBV10-1 to TRBJ2-7, with TRBD1 identical over 11 bases. Germline loops: CDR1 WNHNN, CDR2 SYGVQD (reference sequence). This CDR3 has 15 residues. V shed 0 bases and J 5 bases; nucleotides not matched to a gene: 3. CDR3: CASSESGQGVDEQYF. The CDR3, as DNA: TGCGCCAGCAGTGAGTCGGGACAGGGGGTTGACGAGCAGTACTTC.

This clone was counted a single time. This sequence joins TRBV9 and TRBJ1-1; 9 nucleotides align to TRBD1. Germline CDR1 is SGDLS and CDR2 is YYNGEE. The CDR3 runs 15 residues. V lost 3 bases and J lost 7; bases outside the gene matches: 10. CDR3 loop: CASSADTGGGGEAFF. The CDR3 region has the DNA TGTGCCAGCAGCGCAGACACAGGGGGCGGAGGTGAAGCTTTCTTT.

The V call is TRBV14, the J call TRBJ2-1; possible D gene TRBD1, 5 bases. V was pared by 2 bases and J by 3 bases, with 5 bases between. CDR1 is SGHDN and CDR2 is FVKESK in the germline V gene. The CDR3 is made up of 13 amino acids. CDR3 sequence (DNA): TGTGCCAGCAGCCAACAGGGCTACAATGAGCAGTTCTTC. This codes for CASSQQGYNEQFF.

The V gene is TRBV2, the J gene TRBJ2-7; D is uncertain. Germline V gene sequence: CDR1 SNHLY, CDR2 FYNNEI. The CDR3 extends over 15 amino acids. Deletions cut 2 bases from V and 0 bases from J, with 11 bases between. CDR3: CASSESRPSSYEQYF. DNA of the CDR3: TGTGCCAGCAGTGAATCCAGGCCTTCCTCCTACGAGCAGTACTTC. The entire variable domain, with the rest obtained from reference TRBV2 and TRBJ2-7, is as follows: EPEVTQTPSHQVTQMGQEVILRCVPISNHLYFYWYRQILGQKVEFLVSFYNNEISEKSEIFDDQFSVERPDGSNFTLKIRSTKLEDSAMYFCASSESRPSSYEQYFGPGTRLTVT.

The chain carries TRBV27 and TRBJ1-6; weak D call: TRBD1 (6 bases). Germline V gene data show CDR1 as MNHEY and CDR2 as SMNVEV (reference sequence). V dropped 6 bases and J dropped 8 bases, with 17 bases sitting between them. The CDR3 spans 15 residues. This CDR3 reads CASRAYRANDSPLHF. DNA of the CDR3: TGTGCCAGCAGAGCCTACAGGGCAAATGATTCACCCCTCCACTTT.

V is TRBV11-2 and J is TRBJ2-5, with 8 bases aligning to TRBD2. Germline V gives CDR1 SGHAT, CDR2 FQNNGV. There are 17 residues in the CDR3. Trimming at V came to 4 bases and at J to 0 bases, leaving 10 bases not matched to a gene. Written as DNA, the CDR3 is TGTGCCAGCAGCTCGGTGTGGGGGCGGGGGGACCAAGAGACCCAGTACTTC. It specifies CASSSVWGRGDQETQYF.

The chain is built from TRBV10-3 and TRBJ1-1; weak D call: TRBD1 (6 bases). The V end was cut by 4 bases, the J end by 0 bases, with 24 bases between. CDR1 ENHRY and CDR2 SYGVKD come from the germline V gene. The CDR3 is 19 residues long. The CDR3 nucleotides are TGTGCCATCAGTGCAGTAGGGGGAGTTGATAGGAGCCTGAACACTGAAGCTTTCTTT. Translating gives CAISAVGGVDRSLNTEAFF.

The CDR3 coding sequence is TGTGCCAGCAGCTTATCCAGGGAGCTGTTTTTT. The encoded protein is CASSLSRELFF. The chain uses TRBV7-2 and TRBJ2-2; the D is unclear. V was cut by 2 bases and J by 9 bases, with 4 bases left in between. This CDR3 has 11 residues. The germline V gene encodes CDR1 SGHTA and CDR2 FQGNSA.

The chain uses TRBV30 and TRBJ1-5; the match to TRBD1 covers 9 bases. Germline values: CDR1 GTSNPN, CDR2 SVGIG (reference sequence). V dropped 2 bases and J dropped 2; count of bases not matched to a gene: 4. The CDR3 is made up of 15 amino acids. The CDR3 DNA reads TGTGCCTGGAGTTCAGGGGACAGGGGCAATCAGCCCCAGCATTTT. This gives the protein CAWSSGDRGNQPQHF.

The chain has TRBV2 and TRBJ2-7; perhaps TRBD2 as D (5 bases). V lost 8 bases, J lost 13 bases, and 15 bases lay in between. The CDR3 totals 10 residues. Germline-derived CDR1 and CDR2 are SNHLY and FYNNEI. The CDR3 coding sequence is TGTGCCAGCGGAGGAATCCGCTTATACTTC. Protein sequence: CASGGIRLYF.

The V call is TRBV27, the J call TRBJ2-3, with TRBD2 matching over 8 bases. Unmatched junction bases numbered 9, after V lost 6 bases and J lost 7 bases. This CDR3 comprises 14 residues. Looked up from germline, CDR1 is MNHEY and CDR2 is SMNVEV (reference sequence). CDR3 DNA sequence: TGTGCCAGCAGCATGGGACTAGGCTTCCATACGCAGTATTTT. It translates to CASSMGLGFHTQYF.

The gene calls are TRBV11-2 and TRBJ2-6; D is undetermined. V lost 6 bases to trimming and J lost 1 base, with 4 bases between them. This CDR3 comprises 13 residues. Germline-derived CDR1 and CDR2 are SGHAT and FQNNGV. In DNA form, the CDR3 reads TGTGCCAGCAGTAGATCTGGGGCCAACGTCCTGACTTTC. It yields the protein CASSRSGANVLTF. The full variable domain, completed using reference TRBV11-2 and TRBJ2-6, is EAGVAQSPRYKIIEKRQSVAFWCNPISGHATLYWYQQILGQGPKLLIQFQNNGVVDDSQLPKDRFSAERLKGVDSTLKIQPAKLEDSAVYLCASSRSGANVLTFGAGSRLTVL.

V usage is TRBV7-9 and J usage is TRBJ2-1; TRBD1 agrees at 7 bases. V dropped 2 bases and J dropped 5; count of bases not matched to a gene: 6. The CDR3 sequence is 15 residues long. Germline CDR1 is SEHNR and CDR2 is FQNEAQ (reference sequence). The DNA of the CDR3 is TGTGCCAGCAGCTTAAGGCAGGGGGAACACAATGAGCAGTTCTTC. Translation gives CASSLRQGEHNEQFF.

In its sample, this clone was seen once. V and J are TRBV13 and TRBJ1-1; no clear D. Trimming shortened V by 0 bases and J by 1 base, and 9 bases separated the two germline ends. Per the germline V gene, CDR1 is PRHDT and CDR2 is FYEKMQ (reference sequence). The CDR3 contains 15 residues. The CDR3 DNA reads TGTGCCAGCAGCTTAGGGGGCAGCGGGAACACTGAAGCTTTCTTT. It specifies CASSLGGSGNTEAFF.

V and J are TRBV9 and TRBJ1-2, with a tentative D call TRBD1 (5 bases). V was trimmed by 3 bases and J by 8 bases, leaving 14 bases between them. The germline CDR1 and CDR2 sequences are SGDLS and YYNGEE. The CDR3 runs to 13 residues. DNA for the CDR3: TGTGCCAGCAGCGACAGGATATCGAACGGCTACACCTTC. Translated, it gives CASSDRISNGYTF.

The rearrangement uses TRBV7-9 and TRBJ2-1; D gene unclear. CDR3 length: 16 residues. V was shortened by 5 bases and J by 2 bases, with 16 bases between the two germline ends. CDR1 is SEHNR and CDR2 is FQNEAQ in the germline V gene (reference sequence). The CDR3 DNA reads as TGTGCCAGCAGCCTTGCCTGGGCAGCCGCCTACAATGAGCAGTTCTTC. Its protein is CASSLAWAAAYNEQFF.